This TCR beta chain appears in the sequencing data of a study of CD8 T cells in Susac syndrome. An amount of RNA that ranged from about 0.45 to 1 ug was reverse transcribed with random hexamers. TCRdb analysed the immunoSEQ multiplex PCR reads with MiXCR anew, one entry per CDR3 protein. The table has about 190,000 distinct CDR3 sequences, 91% seen once; the top ten hold about 0.1%. In germline, CDR1 is KGHSH, CDR2 LQKENI. Trimming took 4 bases from V and 3 from J, leaving 10 bases between them. This CDR3 spans 13 amino acids. The rearrangement joins TRBV18 to TRBJ2-7; a possible D gene is TRBD1 (6 bases). Material for sequencing was CD4+ T cells from PBMCs. The clonotype originates from a human donor with Susac syndrome. The DNA of the CDR3 is TGTGCCAGCTCACAGGGGGATCTCTACGAGCAGTACTTC. Its protein product is CASSQGDLYEQYF.